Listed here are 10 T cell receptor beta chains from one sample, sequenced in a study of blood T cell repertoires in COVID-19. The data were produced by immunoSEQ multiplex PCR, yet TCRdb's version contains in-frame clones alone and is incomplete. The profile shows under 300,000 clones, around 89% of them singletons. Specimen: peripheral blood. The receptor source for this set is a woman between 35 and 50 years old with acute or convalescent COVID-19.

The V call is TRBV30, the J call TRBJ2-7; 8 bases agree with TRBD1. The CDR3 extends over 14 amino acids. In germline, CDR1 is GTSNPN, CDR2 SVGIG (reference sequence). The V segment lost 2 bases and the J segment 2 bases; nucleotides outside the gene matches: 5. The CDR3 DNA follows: TGTGCCTGGAGTCGTCAGGGGGCTCCCTACGAGCAGTACGTC. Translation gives CAWSRQGAPYEQYV.

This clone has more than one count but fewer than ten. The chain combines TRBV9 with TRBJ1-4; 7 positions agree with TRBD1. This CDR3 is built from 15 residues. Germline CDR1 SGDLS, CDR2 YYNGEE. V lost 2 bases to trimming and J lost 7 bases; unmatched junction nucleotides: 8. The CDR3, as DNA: TGTGCCAGCAGCGTCGCCGGGACAGTCGGTGAAAAACTGTTTTTT. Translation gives CASSVAGTVGEKLFF.

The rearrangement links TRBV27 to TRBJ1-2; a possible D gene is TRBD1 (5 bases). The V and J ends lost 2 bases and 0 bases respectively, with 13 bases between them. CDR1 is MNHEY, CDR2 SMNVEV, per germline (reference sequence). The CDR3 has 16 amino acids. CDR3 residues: CASSLRGVNPNYGYTF. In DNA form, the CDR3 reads TGTGCCAGCAGTTTACGGGGGGTGAACCCTAACTATGGCTACACCTTC.

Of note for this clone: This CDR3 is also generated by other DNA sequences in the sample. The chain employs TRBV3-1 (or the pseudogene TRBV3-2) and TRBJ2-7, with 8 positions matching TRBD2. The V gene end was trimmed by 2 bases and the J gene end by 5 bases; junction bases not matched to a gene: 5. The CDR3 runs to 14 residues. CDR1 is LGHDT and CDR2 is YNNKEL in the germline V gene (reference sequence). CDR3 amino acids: CASSQLGAGDEQYV. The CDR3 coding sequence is TGTGCCAGCAGCCAATTAGGAGCGGGGGACGAGCAGTACGTC.

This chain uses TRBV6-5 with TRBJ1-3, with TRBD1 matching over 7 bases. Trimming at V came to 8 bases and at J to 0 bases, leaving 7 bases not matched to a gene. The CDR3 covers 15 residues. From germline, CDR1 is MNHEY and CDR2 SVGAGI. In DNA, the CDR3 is TGTGCCAGCCGTTGGGACAGAAGCTCTGGAAACACCATATATTTT. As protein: CASRWDRSSGNTIYF.

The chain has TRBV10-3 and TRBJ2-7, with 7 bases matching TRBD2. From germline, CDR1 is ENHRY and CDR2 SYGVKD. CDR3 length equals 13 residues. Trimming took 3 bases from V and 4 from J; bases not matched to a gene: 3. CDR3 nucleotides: TGTGCCATCAGTGAAGCGCGGGGGTACGAGCAGTACGTC. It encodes CAISEARGYEQYV.

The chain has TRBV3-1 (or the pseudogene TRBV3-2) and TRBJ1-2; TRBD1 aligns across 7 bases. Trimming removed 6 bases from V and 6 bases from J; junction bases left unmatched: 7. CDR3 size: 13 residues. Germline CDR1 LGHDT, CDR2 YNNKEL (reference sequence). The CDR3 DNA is TGTGCCAGCAGTCTGAGGGGGCATGATGGCTACACCTTC. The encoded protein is CASSLRGHDGYTF.

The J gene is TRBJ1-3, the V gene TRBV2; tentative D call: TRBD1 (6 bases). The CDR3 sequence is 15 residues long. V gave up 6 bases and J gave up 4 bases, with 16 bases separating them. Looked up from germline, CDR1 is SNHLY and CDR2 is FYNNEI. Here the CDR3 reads CASRAGGTRGNTIYF. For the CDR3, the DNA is TGTGCCAGCAGAGCTGGGGGCACGAGGGGAAACACCATATATTTT.

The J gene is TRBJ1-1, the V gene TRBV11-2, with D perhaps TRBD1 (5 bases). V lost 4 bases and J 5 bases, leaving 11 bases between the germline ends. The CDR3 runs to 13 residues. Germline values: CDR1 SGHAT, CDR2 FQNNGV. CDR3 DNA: TGTGCCAGCAGCTCGGGGGTTTGGACTGAAGCTTTCTTT. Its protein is CASSSGVWTEAFF.

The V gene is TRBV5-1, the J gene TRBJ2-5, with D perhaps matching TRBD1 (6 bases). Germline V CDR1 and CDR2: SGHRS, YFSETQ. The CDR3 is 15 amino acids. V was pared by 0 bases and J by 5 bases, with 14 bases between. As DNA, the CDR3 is TGCGCCAGCAGCTTGGCGGACAGTGGGGAGGAGACCCAGTACTTC. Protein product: CASSLADSGEETQYF.